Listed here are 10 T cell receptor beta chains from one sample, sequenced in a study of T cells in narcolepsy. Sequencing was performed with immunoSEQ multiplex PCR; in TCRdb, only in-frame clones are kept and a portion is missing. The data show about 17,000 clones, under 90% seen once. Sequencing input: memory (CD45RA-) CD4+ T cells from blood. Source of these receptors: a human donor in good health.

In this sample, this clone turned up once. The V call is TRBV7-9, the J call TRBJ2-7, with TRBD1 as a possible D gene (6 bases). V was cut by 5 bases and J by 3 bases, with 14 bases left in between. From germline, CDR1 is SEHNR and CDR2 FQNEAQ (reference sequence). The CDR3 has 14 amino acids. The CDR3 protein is CASSRDTKFYEQYF. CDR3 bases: TGTGCCAGCAGCCGGGACACTAAGTTCTACGAGCAGTACTTC.

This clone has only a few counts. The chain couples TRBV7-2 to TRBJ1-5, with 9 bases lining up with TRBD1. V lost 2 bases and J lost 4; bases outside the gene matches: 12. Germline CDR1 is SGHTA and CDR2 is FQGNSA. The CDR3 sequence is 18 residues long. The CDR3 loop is CASSLIPGQGLLNQPQHF. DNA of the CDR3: TGTGCCAGCAGCTTAATACCGGGACAGGGATTATTAAATCAGCCCCAGCATTTT.

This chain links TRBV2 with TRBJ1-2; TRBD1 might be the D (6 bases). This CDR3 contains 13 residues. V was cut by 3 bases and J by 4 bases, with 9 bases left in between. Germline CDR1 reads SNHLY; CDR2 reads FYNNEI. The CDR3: CASSEDSSYGYTF. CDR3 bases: TGTGCCAGCAGTGAGGACAGTTCCTATGGCTACACCTTC.

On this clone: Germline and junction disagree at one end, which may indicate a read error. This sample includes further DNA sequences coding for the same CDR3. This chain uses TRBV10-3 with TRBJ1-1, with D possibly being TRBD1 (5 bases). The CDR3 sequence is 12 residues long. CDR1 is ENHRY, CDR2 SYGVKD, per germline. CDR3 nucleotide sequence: TGTGCTATCAGGGCGTTGGGCACTGAAGCTTTCTTT. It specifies CAIRALGTEAFF.

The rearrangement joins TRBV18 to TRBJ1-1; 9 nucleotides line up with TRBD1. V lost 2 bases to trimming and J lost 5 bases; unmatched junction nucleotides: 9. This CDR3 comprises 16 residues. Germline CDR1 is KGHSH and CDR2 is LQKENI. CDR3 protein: CASSPGTGSAVTEAFF. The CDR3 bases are TGTGCCAGCTCACCAGGGACAGGGTCCGCGGTGACTGAAGCTTTCTTT.

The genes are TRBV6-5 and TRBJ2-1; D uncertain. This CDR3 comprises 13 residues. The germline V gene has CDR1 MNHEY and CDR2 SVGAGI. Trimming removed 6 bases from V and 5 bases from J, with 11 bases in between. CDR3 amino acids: CASRSGPHNEQFF. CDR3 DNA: TGTGCCAGCAGAAGTGGACCTCACAATGAGCAGTTCTTC.

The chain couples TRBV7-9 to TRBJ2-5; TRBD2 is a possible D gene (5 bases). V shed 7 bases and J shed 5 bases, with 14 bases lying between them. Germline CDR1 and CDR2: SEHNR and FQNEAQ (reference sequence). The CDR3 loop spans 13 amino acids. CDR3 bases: TGTGCCAGCAACCCAACGGGGTCGGAGACCCAGTACTTC. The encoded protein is CASNPTGSETQYF.

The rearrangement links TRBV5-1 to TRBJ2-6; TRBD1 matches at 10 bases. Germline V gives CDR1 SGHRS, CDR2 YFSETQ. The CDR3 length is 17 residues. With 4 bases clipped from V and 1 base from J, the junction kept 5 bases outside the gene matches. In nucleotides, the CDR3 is TGCGCCAGCAGCGTCGGGACAGGGGCGTCTGGGGCCAACGTCCTGACTTTC. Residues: CASSVGTGASGANVLTF.

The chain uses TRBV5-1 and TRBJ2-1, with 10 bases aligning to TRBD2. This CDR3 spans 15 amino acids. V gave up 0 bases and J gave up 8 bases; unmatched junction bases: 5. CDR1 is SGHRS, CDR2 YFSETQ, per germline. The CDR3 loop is CASSLEGTSEDEQFF. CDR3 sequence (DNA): TGCGCCAGCAGCTTGGAGGGGACTAGCGAAGATGAGCAGTTCTTC.

In nucleotides, the CDR3 is TGTGCCAGCAGCGTAGGAGGAGGGACTCTCGATACGCAGTATTTT. Translated: CASSVGGGTLDTQYF. The chain carries TRBV9 and TRBJ2-3, with D maybe TRBD2 (6 bases). From germline, CDR1 is SGDLS and CDR2 YYNGEE. V was pared by 0 bases and J by 6 bases, with 14 bases between. This CDR3 has 15 amino acids.